This T cell receptor beta chain originates from a study of CD8+ T cells in alopecia areata. Study results and caveats: Affected scalp, especially in alopecia totalis/universalis, had a higher clonality than normal scalp did.

Of note for this clone: Its antigen is unidentified.

RNA extraction was followed by reverse transcription into cDNA, which acted as the sequencing template. Assay used: immunoSEQ multiplex PCR; TCRdb lists only in-frame clones, some missing. Found here are 95,000 to 110,000 clones, 45% to 60% of them singletons; the top ten hold roughly 9%. This CDR3 comprises 16 residues. Germline V gene data show CDR1 as SQVTM and CDR2 as ANQGSEA. Trimming took off 5 bases at V and 0 bases at J, with 14 bases between the two ends. Sorting separated CD4+ and CD8+ T cells out of PBMCs. This clonotype originated in a human donor in good health. The rearrangement uses TRBV29-1 and TRBJ2-6, with D perhaps TRBD1 (6 bases). The source material was CD4+ T cells sorted from blood. CDR3 DNA: TGCAGCGTTTCGAAGACAGGTAGCTCTGGGGCCAACGTCCTGACTTTC. It yields the protein CSVSKTGSSGANVLTF.